These 24 T cell receptor beta chains originate from one sample sequenced in a study of radiotherapy plus CTLA-4 blockade in lung cancer. Sequenced by immunoSEQ multiplex PCR; TCRdb stores in-frame clones only, minus some. The sample carries 20,000 to 30,000 clones, 75% to 85% recorded once. Sequencing was performed on peripheral blood, taken from a patient treated with radiotherapy plus ipilimumab. The receptors derive from a human donor with non-small cell lung cancer that progressed on radiotherapy plus ipilimumab.

This CDR3 is CASSLDGYGYTF. CDR3 in DNA: TGTGCCAGCAGCTTGGACGGGTATGGCTACACCTTC. The chain carries TRBV5-4 and TRBJ1-2; D gene ambiguous. There are 12 residues in the CDR3. Germline CDR1 SGHNT, CDR2 YYREEE (reference sequence). V lost 0 bases and J 5 bases, leaving 5 bases between the germline ends. The full variable domain, rest sourced from reference TRBV5-4 and TRBJ1-2, is ETGVTQSPTHLIKTRGQQVTLRCSSQSGHNTVSWYQQALGQGPQFIFQYYREEENGRGNFPPRFSGLQFPNYSSELNVNALELDDSALYLCASSLDGYGYTFGSGTRLTVV.

Remarks on this clone: The same CDR3 can be traced to other DNA sequences in this sample. J is TRBJ1-4 and V is TRBV14, with D possibly being TRBD1 (5 bases). The CDR3 extends over 13 amino acids. CDR1 and CDR2 from the germline V gene are SGHDN and FVKESK. Trimming left V 3 bases short and J 7 bases short, with 9 bases between. The CDR3 DNA follows: TGTGCCAGCAGCCAGGGTGGGGCTGAAAAACTGTTTTTT. It codes for CASSQGGAEKLFF.

The rearrangement uses TRBV5-1 and TRBJ2-2; 7 nucleotides agree with TRBD1. The CDR3 totals 16 residues. The germline CDR1 and CDR2 sequences are SGHRS and YFSETQ. Trimming removed 7 bases from V and 6 bases from J; junction bases left unmatched: 15. The CDR3 here is CASGDLNSRGSGELFF. CDR3 nucleotides: TGCGCCAGCGGCGACCTTAATTCCAGGGGGTCCGGGGAGCTGTTTTTT.

The chain is built from TRBV5-6 and TRBJ1-1; TRBD1 matches at 8 bases. In germline, CDR1 is SGHDT, CDR2 YYEEEE. The CDR3 totals 14 residues. Trimming at V came to 1 base and at J to 5 bases, leaving 4 bases not matched to a gene. The CDR3 coding sequence is TGTGCCAGCAGCTTGAACAGGGGGGAGACTGAAGCTTTCTTT. It specifies CASSLNRGETEAFF.

This clone has more than one count but fewer than ten. The chain employs TRBV5-1 and TRBJ1-1; TRBD1 might be the D (6 bases). The ends were cut back, 4 bases at V and 1 base at J, with 14 bases in the middle. Germline-derived CDR1 and CDR2 are SGHRS and YFSETQ. This CDR3 is built from 15 residues. For the CDR3, the DNA is TGCGCCAGCAGCATGAACAGGGTAGGGAACACTGAAGCTTTCTTT. Translation: CASSMNRVGNTEAFF.

The DNA of the CDR3 is TGTGCCAGCAGCGTAGACGGGACTAGCGGGTACAATGAGCAGTTCTTC. This codes for CASSVDGTSGYNEQFF. The chain combines TRBV9 with TRBJ2-1, with 12 bases that match TRBD2. This CDR3 is built from 16 residues. CDR1 SGDLS and CDR2 YYNGEE come from the germline V gene. V was pared by 0 bases and J by 4 bases, with 2 bases of the junction left unmatched. The whole variable domain, filled in from reference TRBV9 and TRBJ2-1, reads DSGVTQTPKHLITATGQRVTLRCSPRSGDLSVYWYQQSLDQGLQFLIQYYNGEERAKGNILERFSAQQFPDLHSELNLSSLELGDSALYFCASSVDGTSGYNEQFFGPGTRLTVL.

V usage is TRBV7-2 and J usage is TRBJ1-2; 8 positions agree with TRBD1. The CDR3 loop spans 13 amino acids. Germline assignment: CDR1 SGHTA and CDR2 FQGNSA. After removal of 6 bases from V and 6 bases from J, the junction contained 6 bases not matched to a gene. In DNA, the CDR3 is TGTGCCAGCAGACTACAGGGGGTTGATGGCTACACCTTC. Its translation is CASRLQGVDGYTF. The full variable domain, its missing parts supplied by reference TRBV7-2 and TRBJ1-2, is GAGVSQSPSNKVTEKGKDVELRCDPISGHTALYWYRQSLGQGLEFLIYFQGNSAPDKSGLPSDRFSAERTGGSVSTLTIQRTQQEDSAVYLCASRLQGVDGYTFGSGTRLTVV.

This clone was recorded only once. The V and J genes are TRBV2 and TRBJ2-5, with TRBD1 matching 10 bases. This CDR3 comprises 15 residues. Germline CDR1 reads SNHLY; CDR2 reads FYNNEI. J was trimmed by 5 bases and V by 4 bases; bases with no gene match: 7. This CDR3 is CASSGQGAGGETQYF. The CDR3 DNA reads TGTGCCAGCAGTGGACAGGGGGCTGGTGGGGAGACCCAGTACTTC.

V and J are TRBV6-5 and TRBJ1-5, with a weak D call TRBD1 (6 bases). Germline values: CDR1 MNHEY, CDR2 SVGAGI. This CDR3 comprises 14 residues. V lost 5 bases to trimming and J lost 10 bases, with 18 bases between them. In DNA form, the CDR3 reads TGTGCCAGCAGTCCTAGGGGGGTGCGTATACCCCAGCATTTT. Translation: CASSPRGVRIPQHF.

This chain links TRBV7-6 with TRBJ2-7; D is unclear. Germline lookup yields CDR1 SGHVS and CDR2 FNYEAQ. The CDR3 covers 13 residues. V shed 1 base and J shed 3 bases, with 7 bases lying between them. This CDR3 is CASSLVKGYEQYF. The CDR3 nucleotides read TGTGCCAGCAGCTTAGTGAAGGGCTACGAGCAGTACTTC.

About this clone: Within the sample, other DNA sequences also encode this same CDR3. V usage is TRBV7-6 and J usage is TRBJ1-1, with TRBD1 matching over 7 bases. The CDR3 extends over 14 amino acids. Germline V gives CDR1 SGHVS, CDR2 FNYEAQ. Losses at the gene ends were 3 bases for V and 0 bases for J; bases not matched to a gene: 1. In DNA, the CDR3 is TGTGCCAGCAGCTTGGGGACAGTGAACACTGAAGCTTTCTTT. This translates into CASSLGTVNTEAFF.

The chain is built from TRBV18 and TRBJ2-7; 10 nucleotides match TRBD2. The CDR3 has 14 residues. Germline V gene lookup returns CDR1 KGHSH and CDR2 LQKENI. V shed 6 bases and J 2 bases; nucleotides not matched to a gene: 4. The CDR3 sequence is CASSLSGRAYEQYF. CDR3 nucleotide sequence: TGTGCCAGCTCCTTAAGCGGGAGGGCCTACGAGCAGTACTTC.

This clone was seen a few times. CDR3 region: CASSSSLGDSYGYTF. CDR3 sequence (DNA): TGTGCCAGCTCATCTTCCCTGGGGGATAGCTATGGCTACACCTTC. The rearrangement uses TRBV18 and TRBJ1-2; D is perhaps TRBD1 (5 bases). Germline V gene sequence: CDR1 KGHSH, CDR2 LQKENI. V was shortened by 5 bases and J by 4 bases, with 17 bases between the two germline ends. The CDR3 covers 15 residues. Full variable domain (remainder filled in from reference TRBV18 and TRBJ1-2): NAGVMQNPRHLVRRRGQEARLRCSPMKGHSHVYWYRQLPEEGLKFMVYLQKENIIDESGMPKERFSAEFPKEGPSILRIQQVVRGDSAAYFCASSSSLGDSYGYTFGSGTRLTVV.

The chain combines TRBV7-9 with TRBJ1-2; 8 bases map to TRBD1. The CDR3 spans 15 residues. V shed 5 bases and J 7 bases; nucleotides not matched to a gene: 12. Germline V gives CDR1 SEHNR, CDR2 FQNEAQ (reference sequence). DNA of the CDR3: TGTGCCAGCAGCCCATCGACAGGGGACGGTGGTGGCTACACCTTC. Amino acid sequence: CASSPSTGDGGGYTF.

The chain is built from TRBV2 and TRBJ1-3, with unresolved D. This CDR3 contains 12 residues. CDR1 SNHLY and CDR2 FYNNEI come from the germline V gene. Trimming removed 4 bases at V and 4 bases at J, with 5 bases between. The CDR3: CASSAGGNTIYF. The CDR3 nucleotides are TGTGCCAGCAGTGCCGGGGGAAACACCATATATTTT. The full variable domain, its missing parts supplied by reference TRBV2 and TRBJ1-3, is EPEVTQTPSHQVTQMGQEVILRCVPISNHLYFYWYRQILGQKVEFLVSFYNNEISEKSEIFDDQFSVERPDGSNFTLKIRSTKLEDSAMYFCASSAGGNTIYFGEGSWLTVV.

This clone was detected only once. This chain joins TRBV18 and TRBJ2-6; the D call may be TRBD1 or TRBD2 (5 bases each). CDR1 and CDR2 (germline): KGHSH, LQKENI. V was clipped by 2 bases and J by 4 bases, with 18 bases between them. The CDR3 loop spans 18 amino acids. CDR3 protein: CASSPSRQGEIGANVLTF. The CDR3 DNA follows: TGTGCCAGCTCACCATCTCGCCAGGGAGAGATCGGGGCCAACGTCCTGACTTTC.

This clone was observed once. This chain uses TRBV2 with TRBJ2-2; possible D gene TRBD2, 6 bases. Trimming took 4 bases from V and 4 from J, leaving 10 bases between them. This CDR3 is 14 amino acids long. Per the germline V gene, CDR1 is SNHLY and CDR2 is FYNNEI. CDR3 amino acids: CASSVEGFTGELFF. The CDR3 bases are TGTGCCAGCAGTGTGGAGGGTTTCACCGGGGAGCTGTTTTTT.

V gene TRBV4-3 combines with J gene TRBJ1-5; D not certain. The CDR3 contains 14 residues. Germline CDR1 LGHNA, CDR2 YSLEER. V shed 4 bases and J shed 5 bases, with 12 bases lying between them. The CDR3 bases are TGCGCCAGCAGCCCGCAAACACGCGATCAGCCCCAGCATTTT. It specifies CASSPQTRDQPQHF.

V gene TRBV27 combines with J gene TRBJ2-3, with a tentative D call TRBD1 (6 bases). Germline V gene data show CDR1 as MNHEY and CDR2 as SMNVEV (reference sequence). The CDR3 has 14 residues. V was clipped by 3 bases and J by 5 bases, with 12 bases between them. The CDR3 loop is CASSLLGAGDTQYF. As DNA, the CDR3 is TGTGCCAGCAGTTTGTTGGGGGCTGGAGATACGCAGTATTTT.

The chain couples TRBV27 to TRBJ2-7; 9 nucleotides align to TRBD1. From germline, CDR1 is MNHEY and CDR2 SMNVEV (reference sequence). The CDR3 runs 13 residues. The V gene end was trimmed by 8 bases and the J gene end by 3 bases; junction bases not matched to a gene: 5. CDR3 in DNA: TGTGCCAGCTCCGGGACAGGGTTCTACGAGCAGTACTTC. This codes for CASSGTGFYEQYF.

This chain uses TRBV7-8 with TRBJ1-5; possibly TRBD1 for D (6 bases). CDR3 size: 14 residues. The ends were cut back, 5 bases at V and 7 bases at J, with 15 bases in the middle. Germline values: CDR1 SGHVS, CDR2 FQNEAQ. The CDR3: CASSGGGGRQPQHF. The CDR3 region has the DNA TGTGCCAGCAGCGGAGGGGGGGGTAGGCAGCCCCAGCATTTT.

V gene TRBV28 combines with J gene TRBJ2-3; no definite D call. V lost 6 bases, J lost 2 bases, and 6 bases lay in between. Germline V CDR1 and CDR2: MDHEN, SYDVKM. This CDR3 is 12 amino acids long. CDR3 in amino acids: CASRAFTDTQYF. Written as DNA, the CDR3 is TGTGCCAGCAGGGCCTTCACAGATACGCAGTATTTT.

The rearrangement joins TRBV28 to TRBJ1-5, with TRBD1 identical over 7 bases. The length of the CDR3 is 15 residues. The V gene end was trimmed by 4 bases and the J gene end by 4 bases; junction bases not matched to a gene: 7. The germline gives CDR1 MDHEN, CDR2 SYDVKM. CDR3 in amino acids: CASSSTDRVNQPQHF. Here the CDR3 DNA reads TGTGCCAGCAGTTCAACAGACAGGGTGAATCAGCCCCAGCATTTT. The whole variable domain, filled in from reference TRBV28 and TRBJ1-5, reads DVKVTQSSRYLVKRTGEKVFLECVQDMDHENMFWYRQDPGLGLRLIYFSYDVKMKEKGDIPEGYSVSREKKERFSLILESASTNQTSMYLCASSSTDRVNQPQHFGDGTRLSIL.

The V gene is TRBV5-1, the J gene TRBJ2-2; 10 bases agree with TRBD1. Trimming removed 4 bases from V and 6 bases from J; junction bases left unmatched: 3. This CDR3 has 14 amino acids. The germline CDR1 and CDR2 sequences are SGHRS and YFSETQ. The CDR3, as DNA: TGCGCCAGCAGCACCGGACAGGGGGCCGGGGAGCTGTTTTTT. Its protein is CASSTGQGAGELFF.